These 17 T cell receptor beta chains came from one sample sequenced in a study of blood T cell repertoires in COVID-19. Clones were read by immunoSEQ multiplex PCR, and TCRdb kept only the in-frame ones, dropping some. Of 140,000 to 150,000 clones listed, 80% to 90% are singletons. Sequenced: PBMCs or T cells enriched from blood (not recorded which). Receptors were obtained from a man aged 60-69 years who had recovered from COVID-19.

The chain's CDR3 is CASSRDGASGGPGTDTQYF. The CDR3 DNA is TGTGCCAGCAGCCGAGACGGGGCGAGCGGGGGACCTGGCACAGATACGCAGTATTTT. The chain couples TRBV21-1 to TRBJ2-3; no check of the table's D call, TRBD2, against the DNA was made. TRBV21-1 is designated a pseudogene. The CDR3 is made up of 19 amino acids.

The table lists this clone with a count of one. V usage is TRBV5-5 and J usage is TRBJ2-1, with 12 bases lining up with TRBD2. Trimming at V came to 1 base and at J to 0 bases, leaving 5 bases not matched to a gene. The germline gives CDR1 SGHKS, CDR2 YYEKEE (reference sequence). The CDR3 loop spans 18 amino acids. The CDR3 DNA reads TGTGCCAGCAGCTTGTGGACTAGCGGGATTAGCTCCTACAATGAGCAGTTCTTC. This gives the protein CASSLWTSGISSYNEQFF.

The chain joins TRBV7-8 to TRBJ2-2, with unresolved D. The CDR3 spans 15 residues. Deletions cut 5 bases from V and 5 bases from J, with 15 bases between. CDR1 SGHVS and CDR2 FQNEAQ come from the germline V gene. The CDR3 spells CASSRRPQTTGELFF. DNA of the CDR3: TGTGCCAGCAGCCGCCGCCCACAGACAACCGGGGAGCTGTTTTTT. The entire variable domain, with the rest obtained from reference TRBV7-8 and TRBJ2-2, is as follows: GAGVSQSPRYKVAKRGQDVALRCDPISGHVSLFWYQQALGQGPEFLTYFQNEAQLDKSGLPSDRFFAERPEGSVSTLKIQRTQQEDSAVYLCASSRRPQTTGELFFGEGSRLTVL.

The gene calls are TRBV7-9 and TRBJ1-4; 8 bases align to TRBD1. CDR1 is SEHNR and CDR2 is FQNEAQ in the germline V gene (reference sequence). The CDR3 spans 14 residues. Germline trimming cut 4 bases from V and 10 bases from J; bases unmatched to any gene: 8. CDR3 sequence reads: CASSSGQAFGKLFF. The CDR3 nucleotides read TGTGCCAGCAGCTCGGGACAGGCTTTCGGAAAACTGTTTTTT.

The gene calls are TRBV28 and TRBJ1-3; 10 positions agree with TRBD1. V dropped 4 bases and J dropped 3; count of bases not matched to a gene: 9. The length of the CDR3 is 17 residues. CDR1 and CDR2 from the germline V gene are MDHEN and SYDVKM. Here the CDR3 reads CASSSRVGQGSGNTIYF. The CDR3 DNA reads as TGTGCCAGCAGTTCTCGGGTGGGACAGGGGAGTGGAAACACCATATATTTT.

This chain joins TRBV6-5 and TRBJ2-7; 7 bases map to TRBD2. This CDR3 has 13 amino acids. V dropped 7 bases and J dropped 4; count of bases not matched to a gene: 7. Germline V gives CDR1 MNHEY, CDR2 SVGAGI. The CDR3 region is CASTQLRGYEQYF. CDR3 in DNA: TGTGCCAGCACCCAATTGCGGGGGTACGAGCAGTACTTC.

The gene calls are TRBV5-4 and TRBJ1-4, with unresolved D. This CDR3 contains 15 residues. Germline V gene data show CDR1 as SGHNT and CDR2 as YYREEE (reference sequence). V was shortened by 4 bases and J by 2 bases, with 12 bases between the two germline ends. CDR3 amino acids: CASSPNRGTNEKLFF. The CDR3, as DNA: TGTGCCAGCAGCCCGAACCGAGGGACTAATGAAAAACTGTTTTTT.

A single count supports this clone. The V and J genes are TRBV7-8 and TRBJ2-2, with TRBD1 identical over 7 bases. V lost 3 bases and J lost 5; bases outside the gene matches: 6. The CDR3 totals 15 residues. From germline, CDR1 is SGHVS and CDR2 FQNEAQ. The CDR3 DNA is TGTGCCAGCAGCTTTTCGACAGGGAAGACCGGGGAGCTGTTTTTT. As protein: CASSFSTGKTGELFF.

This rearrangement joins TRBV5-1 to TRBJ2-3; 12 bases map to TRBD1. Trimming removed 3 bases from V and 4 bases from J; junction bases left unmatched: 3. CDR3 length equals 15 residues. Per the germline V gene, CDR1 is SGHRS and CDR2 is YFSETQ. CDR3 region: CASSSGTGGADTQYF. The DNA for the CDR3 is TGCGCCAGCAGCTCAGGGACAGGGGGCGCAGATACGCAGTATTTT.

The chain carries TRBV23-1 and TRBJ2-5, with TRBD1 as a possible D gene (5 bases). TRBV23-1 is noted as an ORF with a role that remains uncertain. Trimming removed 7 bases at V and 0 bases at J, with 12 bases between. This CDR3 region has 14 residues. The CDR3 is CASTADKYQETQYF. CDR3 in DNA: TGCGCCAGCACCGCGGACAAGTACCAAGAGACCCAGTACTTC.

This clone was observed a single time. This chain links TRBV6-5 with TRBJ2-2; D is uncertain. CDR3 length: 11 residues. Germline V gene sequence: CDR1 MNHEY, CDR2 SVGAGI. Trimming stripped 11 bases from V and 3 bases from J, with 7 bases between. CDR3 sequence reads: CASFYTGELFF. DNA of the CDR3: TGTGCCTCGTTTTACACCGGGGAGCTGTTTTTT.

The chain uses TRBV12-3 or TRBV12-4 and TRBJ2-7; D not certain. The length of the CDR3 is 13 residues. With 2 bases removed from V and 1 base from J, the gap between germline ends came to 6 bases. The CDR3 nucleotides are TGTGCCAGCAGTTTACTAGGTTCCTACGAGCAGTACTTC. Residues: CASSLLGSYEQYF.

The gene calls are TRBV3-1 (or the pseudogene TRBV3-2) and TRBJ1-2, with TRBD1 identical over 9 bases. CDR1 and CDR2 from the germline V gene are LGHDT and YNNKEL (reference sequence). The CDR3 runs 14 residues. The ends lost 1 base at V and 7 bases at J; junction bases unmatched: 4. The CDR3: CASSQVDRGGGYTF. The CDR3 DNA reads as TGTGCCAGCAGCCAAGTGGACAGGGGAGGTGGCTACACCTTC.

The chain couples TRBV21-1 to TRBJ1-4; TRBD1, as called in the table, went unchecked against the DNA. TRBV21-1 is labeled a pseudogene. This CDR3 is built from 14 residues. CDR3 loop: CASSRDRGNEKLFF. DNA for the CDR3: TGTGCCAGCAGCCGGGACAGGGGTAATGAAAAACTGTTTTTT.

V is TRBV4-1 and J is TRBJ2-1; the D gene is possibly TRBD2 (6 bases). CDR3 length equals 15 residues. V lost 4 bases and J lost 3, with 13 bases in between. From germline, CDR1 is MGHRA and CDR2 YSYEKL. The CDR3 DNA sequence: TGCGCCAGCAGCCGCGGGACTTCCGTCTACAATGAGCAGTTCTTC. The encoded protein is CASSRGTSVYNEQFF.

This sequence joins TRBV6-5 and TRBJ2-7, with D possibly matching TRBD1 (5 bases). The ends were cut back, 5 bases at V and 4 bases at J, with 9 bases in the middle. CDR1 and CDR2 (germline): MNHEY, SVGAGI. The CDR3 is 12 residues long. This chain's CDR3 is CASSQGLYEQYF. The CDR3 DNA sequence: TGTGCCAGCAGTCAGGGCCTGTACGAGCAGTACTTC.

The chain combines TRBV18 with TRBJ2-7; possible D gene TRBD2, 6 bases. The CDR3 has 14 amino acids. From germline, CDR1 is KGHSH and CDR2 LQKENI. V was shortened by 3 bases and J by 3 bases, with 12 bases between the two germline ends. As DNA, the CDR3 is TGTGCCAGCTCACCCACCGGGAGAGACTACGAGCAGTACTTC. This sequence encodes CASSPTGRDYEQYF. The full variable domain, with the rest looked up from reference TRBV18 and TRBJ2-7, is NAGVMQNPRHLVRRRGQEARLRCSPMKGHSHVYWYRQLPEEGLKFMVYLQKENIIDESGMPKERFSAEFPKEGPSILRIQQVVRGDSAAYFCASSPTGRDYEQYFGPGTRLTVT.